What follows are 13 T cell receptor beta chains derived from one specimen sequenced in a study of T cell responses to AZD1222 COVID-19 vaccine. Profiled with immunoSEQ multiplex PCR; TCRdb holds only in-frame clones, not every one. The sample carries around 80,000 clones, around four fifths recorded once. The source material was peripheral blood, sampled 28 days after the second AZD1222 dose. These receptors came from an adult who received the AZD1222 COVID-19 vaccine.

The chain has TRBV30 and TRBJ2-3; 8 nucleotides agree with TRBD2. The CDR3 consists of 14 residues. Trimming cost V 0 bases and J 4 bases; bases outside gene matches: 3. The germline CDR1 and CDR2 sequences are GTSNPN and SVGIG (reference sequence). The CDR3: CAWSVSGGPDTQYF. CDR3 DNA: TGTGCCTGGAGTGTCTCGGGGGGGCCAGATACGCAGTATTTT.

The CDR3 region is CAVAVSSYNEQFF. CDR3 in DNA: TGTGCCGTCGCGGTGAGCTCCTACAATGAGCAGTTCTTC. This rearrangement joins TRBV19 to TRBJ2-1; D is uncertain. This CDR3 has 13 residues. Trimming removed 11 bases at V and 0 bases at J, with 11 bases between. Germline CDR1 LNHDA, CDR2 SQIVND (reference sequence).

This chain joins TRBV7-9 and TRBJ1-2; the D gene is possibly TRBD1 (6 bases). CDR3 length equals 15 residues. Trimming shortened V by 2 bases and J by 4 bases, and 14 bases separated the two germline ends. CDR1 is SEHNR, CDR2 FQNEAQ, per germline (reference sequence). As DNA, the CDR3 is TGTGCCAGCAGCTTAAGAGGGGGGACCTTCTATGGCTACACCTTC. It specifies CASSLRGGTFYGYTF.

As DNA, the CDR3 is TGTGCCAGCAGCTATTACCGGGACAGGGGGCAATATGGCTACACCTTC. It specifies CASSYYRDRGQYGYTF. The rearrangement links TRBV7-2 to TRBJ1-2; TRBD1 matches at 12 bases. J was trimmed by 5 bases and V by 4 bases; bases with no gene match: 8. The CDR3 loop spans 16 amino acids. Germline CDR1 is SGHTA and CDR2 is FQGNSA.

The genes are TRBV2 and TRBJ1-2; D is possibly TRBD1 (5 bases). Germline values: CDR1 SNHLY, CDR2 FYNNEI. V shed 8 bases and J shed 0 bases, with 13 bases lying between them. The CDR3 totals 14 residues. CDR3 sequence: CASSPPGPNYGYTF. The CDR3 DNA reads TGTGCCAGCTCACCCCCGGGACCTAACTATGGCTACACCTTC.

V usage is TRBV10-3 and J usage is TRBJ2-7, with TRBD2 identical over 10 bases. This CDR3 is 15 amino acids long. V trimming: 2 bases; J trimming: 3 bases; junction bases outside the gene matches: 4. CDR1 is ENHRY, CDR2 SYGVKD, per germline. CDR3 sequence (DNA): TGTGCCATCAGTGAGCGACTAGCGGGCCTCTACGAGCAGTACTTC. Protein product: CAISERLAGLYEQYF.

V usage is TRBV30 and J usage is TRBJ1-1, with D hard to call. The V gene lost 0 bases and the J gene lost 5 bases, with 13 bases spanning the gap. Germline values: CDR1 GTSNPN, CDR2 SVGIG (reference sequence). CDR3 length: 14 amino acids. Here the CDR3 reads CAWSVPGVGTEAFF. In DNA, the CDR3 is TGTGCCTGGAGTGTACCAGGCGTAGGGACTGAAGCTTTCTTT.

The CDR3 region is CASSLGEPRQGAGELFF. In nucleotides, the CDR3 is TGTGCCAGCAGCTTGGGGGAGCCGAGACAGGGGGCCGGGGAGCTGTTTTTT. V is TRBV11-2 and J is TRBJ2-2, with 9 bases identical to TRBD1. The junction had 11 bases not matched to a gene; V was cut back by 3 bases and J by 6 bases. The germline CDR1 and CDR2 sequences are SGHAT and FQNNGV. The CDR3 is 17 amino acids.

The V and J genes are TRBV6-2 or TRBV6-3 and TRBJ2-1; 13 bases are shared with TRBD2. This CDR3 region has 19 residues. Trimming cost V 4 bases and J 5 bases; bases outside gene matches: 14. In germline, CDR1 is MNHEY, CDR2 SVGEGT. The CDR3 DNA sequence: TGTGCCAGCAGTTCAACCGGGACTAGCGGGACTAACCGCCACAATGAGCAGTTCTTC. This sequence encodes CASSSTGTSGTNRHNEQFF.

The rearrangement links TRBV4-2 to TRBJ1-5; possible D gene TRBD1, 6 bases. Germline V gene lookup returns CDR1 LGHNA and CDR2 YNFKEQ. This CDR3 region has 15 residues. Trimming removed 5 bases at V and 0 bases at J, with 11 bases between. The CDR3 bases are TGTGCCAGCAGCAAGGGGGACAATAGCAATCAGCCCCAGCATTTT. It translates to CASSKGDNSNQPQHF.

V usage is TRBV9 and J usage is TRBJ1-2; 10 positions agree with TRBD1. The germline V gene encodes CDR1 SGDLS and CDR2 YYNGEE. This CDR3 spans 19 amino acids. V lost 2 bases and J lost 5; bases outside the gene matches: 18. The CDR3 DNA reads TGTGCCAGCAGCGTGCTCCCGGGACAGGGGTCTCGGGGTGAATATGGCTACACCTTC. Amino acids: CASSVLPGQGSRGEYGYTF.

This sequence joins TRBV6-6 and TRBJ1-1; possibly TRBD1 for D (6 bases). CDR3 length: 13 amino acids. Trimming took 10 bases from V and 1 from J, leaving 13 bases between them. CDR1 and CDR2 from the germline V gene are MNHNY and SVGAGI (reference sequence). The CDR3 protein is CAIKQGGNTEAFF. CDR3 in DNA: TGTGCCATAAAACAGGGAGGGAACACTGAAGCTTTCTTT.

The genes are TRBV15 and TRBJ1-5, with 7 positions matching TRBD1. The CDR3 spans 15 residues. Germline V lookup: CDR1 LNHNV, CDR2 YYDKDF (reference sequence). J lost 4 bases, V lost 4 bases, and 7 bases had no gene match. In DNA form, the CDR3 reads TGTGCCACCAGCACCGGGACAGCGAAAAATCAGCCCCAGCATTTT. Residues: CATSTGTAKNQPQHF.